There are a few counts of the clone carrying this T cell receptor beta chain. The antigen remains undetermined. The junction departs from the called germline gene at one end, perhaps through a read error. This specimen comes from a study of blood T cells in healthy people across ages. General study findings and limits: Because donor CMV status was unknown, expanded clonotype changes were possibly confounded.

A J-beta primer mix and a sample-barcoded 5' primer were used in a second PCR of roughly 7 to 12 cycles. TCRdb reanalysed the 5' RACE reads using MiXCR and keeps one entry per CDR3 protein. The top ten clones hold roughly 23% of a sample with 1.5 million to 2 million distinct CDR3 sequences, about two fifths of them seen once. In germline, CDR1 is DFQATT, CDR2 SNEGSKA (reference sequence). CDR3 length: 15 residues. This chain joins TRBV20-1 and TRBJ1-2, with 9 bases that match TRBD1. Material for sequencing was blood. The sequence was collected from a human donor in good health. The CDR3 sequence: CSASDRDRVGYGYTF. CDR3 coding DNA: TGCAGCGCTAGTGACCGGGACAGGGTAGGCTATGGCTACACCTTC.